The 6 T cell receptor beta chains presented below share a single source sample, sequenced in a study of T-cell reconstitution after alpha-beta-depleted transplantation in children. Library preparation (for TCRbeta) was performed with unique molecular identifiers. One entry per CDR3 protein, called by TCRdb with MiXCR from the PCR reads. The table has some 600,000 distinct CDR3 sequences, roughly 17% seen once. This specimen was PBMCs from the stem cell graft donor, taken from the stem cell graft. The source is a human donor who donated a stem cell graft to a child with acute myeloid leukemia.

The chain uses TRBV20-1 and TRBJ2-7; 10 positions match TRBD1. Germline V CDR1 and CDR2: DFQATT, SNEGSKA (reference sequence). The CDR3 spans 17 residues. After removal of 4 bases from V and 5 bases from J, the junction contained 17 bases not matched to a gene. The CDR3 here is CSAIPYQGGQGIHEQYF. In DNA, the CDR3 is TGCAGTGCTATTCCCTACCAGGGGGGACAGGGGATCCACGAGCAGTACTTC.

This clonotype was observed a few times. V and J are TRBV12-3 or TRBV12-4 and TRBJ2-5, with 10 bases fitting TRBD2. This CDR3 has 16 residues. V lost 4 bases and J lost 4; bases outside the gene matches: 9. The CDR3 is CASSSERGGLGETQYF. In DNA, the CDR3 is TGTGCCAGCAGTTCCGAGCGGGGGGGCCTAGGAGAGACCCAGTACTTC.

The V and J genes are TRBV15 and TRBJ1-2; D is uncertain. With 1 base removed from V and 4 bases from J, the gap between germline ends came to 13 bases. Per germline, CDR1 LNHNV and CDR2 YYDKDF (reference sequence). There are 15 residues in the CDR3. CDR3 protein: CATSRGHGDSYGYTF. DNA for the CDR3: TGTGCCACCAGCAGAGGACACGGGGATTCCTATGGCTACACCTTC.

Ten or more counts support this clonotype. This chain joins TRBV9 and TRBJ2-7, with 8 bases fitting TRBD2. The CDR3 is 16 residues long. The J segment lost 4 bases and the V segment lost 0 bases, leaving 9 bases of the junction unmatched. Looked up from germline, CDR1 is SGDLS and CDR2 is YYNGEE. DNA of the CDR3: TGTGCCAGCAGCGTAGAGGTTACAGCGGGGGAGTACGAGCAGTACTTC. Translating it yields CASSVEVTAGEYEQYF.

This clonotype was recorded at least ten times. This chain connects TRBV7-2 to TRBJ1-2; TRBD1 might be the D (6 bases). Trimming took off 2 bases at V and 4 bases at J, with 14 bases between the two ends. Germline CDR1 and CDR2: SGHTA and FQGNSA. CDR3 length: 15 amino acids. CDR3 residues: CASSLLQGSGYGYTF. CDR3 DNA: TGTGCCAGCAGCTTATTGCAGGGGTCCGGCTATGGCTACACCTTC.

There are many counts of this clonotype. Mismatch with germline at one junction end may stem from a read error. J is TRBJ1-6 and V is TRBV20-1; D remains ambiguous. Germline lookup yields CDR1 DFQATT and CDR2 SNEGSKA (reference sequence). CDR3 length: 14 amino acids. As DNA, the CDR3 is TGCAGTGCACCGAGGCGGAGATCGGATTCACCTCTCCACTTT. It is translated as CSAPRRRSDSPLHF.